These 16 T cell receptor beta chains were all obtained from the same sample, sequenced in a study of blood T cell repertoires in COVID-19. TCRdb keeps only in-frame clones here, not all; method: immunoSEQ multiplex PCR. The table has 300,000 or so clones, around 83% seen once. Sequenced input: peripheral blood. Receptors originate from a woman aged 50 to 65 with acute or convalescent COVID-19.

The chain uses TRBV5-1 and TRBJ1-6; 8 bases line up with TRBD1. The ends lost 3 bases at V and 13 bases at J; junction bases unmatched: 15. CDR3 length: 16 amino acids. The germline CDR1 and CDR2 sequences are SGHRS and YFSETQ. The CDR3 loop reads CASSYGQGRAHMPLHF. CDR3 DNA sequence: TGCGCCAGCAGCTATGGACAGGGAAGGGCCCATATGCCCCTCCACTTT.

The table lists this clone with a few counts. The V gene is TRBV7-2, the J gene TRBJ1-3; D gene ambiguous. In germline, CDR1 is SGHTA, CDR2 FQGNSA. The CDR3 spans 12 residues. The V and J ends lost 3 bases and 3 bases respectively, with 3 bases between them. This CDR3 reads CASSLYGNTIYF. DNA of the CDR3: TGTGCCAGCAGCTTGTATGGAAACACCATATATTTT. Using reference TRBV7-2 and TRBJ1-3 for the parts outside the CDR3, the full variable domain is GAGVSQSPSNKVTEKGKDVELRCDPISGHTALYWYRQSLGQGLEFLIYFQGNSAPDKSGLPSDRFSAERTGGSVSTLTIQRTQQEDSAVYLCASSLYGNTIYFGEGSWLTVV.

The chain uses TRBV7-8 and TRBJ2-5; D possibly corresponds to TRBD2 (5 bases). CDR3 length: 14 amino acids. The germline gives CDR1 SGHVS, CDR2 FQNEAQ. Between the trimmed V and J ends, which lost 1 base and 4 bases, there was a span of 10 bases. The CDR3 loop is CASSLGTAGETQYF. The CDR3 region has the DNA TGTGCCAGCAGCTTAGGGACTGCGGGAGAGACCCAGTACTTC.

This clone was picked up one time. Here the CDR3 DNA reads TGTGCCAGCAGTTTAAGGGGGAACGAGCAGTACGTC. Translating gives CASSLRGNEQYV. The chain carries TRBV12-3 or TRBV12-4 and TRBJ2-7; D is possibly TRBD1 (6 bases). The CDR3 runs 12 residues. Trimming removed 2 bases from V and 5 bases from J, with 7 bases in between.

This clone was detected a few times. This sequence joins TRBV19 and TRBJ2-1, with a weak D call TRBD2 (5 bases). V gave up 4 bases and J gave up 10 bases, with 8 bases separating them. Per germline, CDR1 LNHDA and CDR2 SQIVND (reference sequence). The length of the CDR3 is 11 residues. Here the CDR3 reads CASSRAEEQFF. In nucleotides, the CDR3 is TGTGCCAGTAGTAGAGCGGAGGAGCAGTTCTTC.

The genes are TRBV19 and TRBJ1-1; D remains ambiguous. V dropped 6 bases and J dropped 5 bases, with 16 bases sitting between them. This CDR3 spans 14 amino acids. CDR1 is LNHDA and CDR2 is SQIVND in the germline V gene (reference sequence). The CDR3 here is CASSQQGRGTEAFF. The CDR3 DNA is TGTGCCAGTAGCCAGCAAGGGCGAGGGACTGAAGCTTTCTTT.

This chain links TRBV23-1 with TRBJ2-2; 8 bases align to TRBD2. TRBV23-1 is assigned to the ORF class and has an uncertain function. The V and J ends lost 9 bases and 3 bases, in that order; junction bases with no gene match: 9. The CDR3 contains 15 residues. CDR3 DNA: TGCGCCAGATCCCCCGCGCGGGAGGACACCGGGGAGCTGTTTTTT. Translated, it gives CARSPAREDTGELFF.

Note on this clone: Other DNA sequences in this sample translate to the same CDR3. The chain is built from TRBV11-3 and TRBJ2-1; 7 positions match TRBD1. CDR1 and CDR2 (germline): SGHNT, YENEEA. CDR3 size: 15 residues. V shed 0 bases and J 1 base; nucleotides not matched to a gene: 0. Here the CDR3 DNA reads TGTGCCAGCAGCTTAGACAGGGGGTCCTACAATGAGCAGTTCTTC. Amino acid sequence: CASSLDRGSYNEQFF.

The chain couples TRBV15 to TRBJ1-4; a weak D match, TRBD1 (5 bases). V lost 0 bases to trimming and J lost 11 bases, with 16 bases between them. Germline CDR1 reads LNHNV; CDR2 reads YYDKDF (reference sequence). The CDR3 has 15 residues. Here the CDR3 reads CATSRDPGSAVKLFF. DNA for the CDR3: TGTGCCACCAGCAGAGACCCAGGGTCGGCAGTGAAACTGTTTTTT.

The chain uses TRBV2 and TRBJ1-5; 7 bases line up with TRBD1. After removal of 7 bases from V and 7 bases from J, the junction contained 10 bases not matched to a gene. CDR3 length: 14 amino acids. Looked up from germline, CDR1 is SNHLY and CDR2 is FYNNEI. The CDR3 sequence is CASNFGQDLQPQHF. CDR3 DNA sequence: TGTGCCAGCAATTTTGGACAGGATCTCCAGCCCCAGCATTTT. The full variable domain, completed using reference TRBV2 and TRBJ1-5, is EPEVTQTPSHQVTQMGQEVILRCVPISNHLYFYWYRQILGQKVEFLVSFYNNEISEKSEIFDDQFSVERPDGSNFTLKIRSTKLEDSAMYFCASNFGQDLQPQHFGDGTRLSIL.

This clone was found once. The chain employs TRBV3-1 (or the pseudogene TRBV3-2) and TRBJ2-7; the D gene is possibly TRBD2 (6 bases). CDR1 and CDR2 from the germline V gene are LGHDT and YNNKEL (reference sequence). V was trimmed by 0 bases and J by 6 bases, leaving 9 bases between them. The CDR3 has 13 residues. The CDR3 region is CASSQEGGTEQYV. CDR3 sequence (DNA): TGTGCCAGCAGCCAAGAGGGAGGAACCGAGCAGTACGTC.

This clone showed up many times. The rearrangement joins TRBV2 to TRBJ1-1; D not resolved. The CDR3 loop spans 15 amino acids. V dropped 7 bases and J dropped 2 bases, with 17 bases sitting between them. Germline V gene data show CDR1 as SNHLY and CDR2 as FYNNEI. The CDR3 sequence is CASTRDPTFNTEAFF. The CDR3 nucleotides are TGTGCCAGCACGAGGGATCCTACTTTTAACACTGAAGCTTTCTTT.

This chain connects TRBV5-1 to TRBJ2-1; 8 positions agree with TRBD2. The germline V gene encodes CDR1 SGHRS and CDR2 YFSETQ. The V gene end was trimmed by 5 bases and the J gene end by 5 bases; junction bases not matched to a gene: 12. The CDR3 sequence is 16 residues long. The CDR3 here is CASSPPLAGLDNEQFF. The CDR3 region has the DNA TGCGCCAGCAGTCCACCCTTAGCGGGGCTCGACAATGAGCAGTTCTTC.

A single count supports this clone. The chain uses TRBV27 and TRBJ2-3; 8 bases line up with TRBD2. The CDR3 is 16 amino acids. CDR1 is MNHEY and CDR2 is SMNVEV in the germline V gene (reference sequence). J lost 7 bases, V lost 0 bases, and 9 bases had no gene match. CDR3 nucleotides: TGTGCCAGCAGTTTATCCGGACGGGAGGGCCTGAATACGCAGTATTTT. Its protein is CASSLSGREGLNTQYF.

A few counts support this clone. The sample contains more than one DNA sequence encoding this CDR3. V usage is TRBV4-1 and J usage is TRBJ1-2; 8 bases are shared with TRBD1. From germline, CDR1 is MGHRA and CDR2 YSYEKL. With 1 base clipped from V and 5 bases from J, the junction kept 0 bases outside the gene matches. The CDR3 loop spans 13 amino acids. CDR3 protein: CASSQGTGYGYTF. The CDR3 DNA reads TGCGCCAGCAGCCAAGGGACAGGGTATGGCTACACCTTC.

The chain uses TRBV3-1 (or the pseudogene TRBV3-2) and TRBJ1-5; 7 positions match TRBD1. With V trimmed by 3 bases and J by 9 bases, 17 bases remained unmatched. Germline assignment: CDR1 LGHDT and CDR2 YNNKEL (reference sequence). The CDR3 length is 17 residues. Here the CDR3 reads CASSQHIDRAGRLPQHF. In DNA, the CDR3 is TGTGCCAGCAGCCAGCACATAGACAGGGCAGGAAGGTTGCCCCAGCATTTT.